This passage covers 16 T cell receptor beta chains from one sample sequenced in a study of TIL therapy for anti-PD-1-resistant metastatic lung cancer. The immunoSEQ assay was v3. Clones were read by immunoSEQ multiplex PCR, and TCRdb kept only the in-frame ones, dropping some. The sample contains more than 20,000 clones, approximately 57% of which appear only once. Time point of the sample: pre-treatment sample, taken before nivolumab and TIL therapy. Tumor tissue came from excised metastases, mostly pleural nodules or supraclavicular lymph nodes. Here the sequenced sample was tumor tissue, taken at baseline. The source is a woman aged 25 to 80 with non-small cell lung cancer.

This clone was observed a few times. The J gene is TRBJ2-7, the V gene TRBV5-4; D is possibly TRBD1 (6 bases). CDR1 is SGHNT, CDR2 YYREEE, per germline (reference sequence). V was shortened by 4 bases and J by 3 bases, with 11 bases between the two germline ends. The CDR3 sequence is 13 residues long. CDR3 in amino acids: CASSAGVSYEQYF. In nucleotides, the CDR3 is TGTGCCAGCAGCGCAGGGGTTAGCTACGAGCAGTACTTC.

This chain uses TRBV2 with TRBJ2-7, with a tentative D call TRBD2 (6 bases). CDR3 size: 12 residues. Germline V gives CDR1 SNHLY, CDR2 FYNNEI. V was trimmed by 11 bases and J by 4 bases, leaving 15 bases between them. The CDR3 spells CAETDGSYEQYF. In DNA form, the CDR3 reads TGTGCCGAAACGGACGGGAGTTACGAGCAGTACTTC.

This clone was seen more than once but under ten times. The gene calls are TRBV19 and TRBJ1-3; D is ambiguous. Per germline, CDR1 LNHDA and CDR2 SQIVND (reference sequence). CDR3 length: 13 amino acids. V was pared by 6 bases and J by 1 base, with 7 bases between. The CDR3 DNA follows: TGTGCCAGTAGCTCCGGTTCTGGAAACACCATATATTTT. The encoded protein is CASSSGSGNTIYF. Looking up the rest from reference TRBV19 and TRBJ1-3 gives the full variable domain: DGGITQSPKYLFRKEGQNVTLSCEQNLNHDAMYWYRQDPGQGLRLIYYSQIVNDFQKGDIAEGYSVSREKKESFPLTVTSAQKNPTAFYLCASSSGSGNTIYFGEGSWLTVV.

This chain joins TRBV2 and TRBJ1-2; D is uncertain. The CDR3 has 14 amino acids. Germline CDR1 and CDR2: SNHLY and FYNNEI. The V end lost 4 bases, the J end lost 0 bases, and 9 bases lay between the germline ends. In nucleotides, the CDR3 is TGTGCCAGCAGTGTCAGTCTTTCTAACTATGGCTACACCTTC. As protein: CASSVSLSNYGYTF.

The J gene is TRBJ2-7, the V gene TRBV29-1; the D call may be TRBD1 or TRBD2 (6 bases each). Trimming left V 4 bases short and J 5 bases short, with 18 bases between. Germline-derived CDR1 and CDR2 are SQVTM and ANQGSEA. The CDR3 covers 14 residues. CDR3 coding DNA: TGCAGCGTTGGAGGGGGGATAGGAGCCGACGAGCAGTACTTC. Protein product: CSVGGGIGADEQYF.

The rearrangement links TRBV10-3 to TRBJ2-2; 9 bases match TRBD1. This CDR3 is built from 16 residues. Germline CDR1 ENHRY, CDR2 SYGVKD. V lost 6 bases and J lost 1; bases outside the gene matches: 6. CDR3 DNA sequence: TGTGCCATCAGCCCAGGGACAGGGCAGAACACCGGGGAGCTGTTTTTT. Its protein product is CAISPGTGQNTGELFF.

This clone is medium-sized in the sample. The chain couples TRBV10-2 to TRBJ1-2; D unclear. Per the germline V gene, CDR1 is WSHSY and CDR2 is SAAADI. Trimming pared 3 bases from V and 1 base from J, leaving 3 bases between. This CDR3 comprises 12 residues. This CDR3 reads CASSDSNYGYTF. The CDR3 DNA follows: TGCGCCAGCAGTGACAGTAACTATGGCTACACCTTC.

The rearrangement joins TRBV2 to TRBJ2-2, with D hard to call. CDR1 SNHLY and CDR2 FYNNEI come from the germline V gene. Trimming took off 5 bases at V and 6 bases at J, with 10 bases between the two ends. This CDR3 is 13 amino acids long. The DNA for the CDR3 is TGTGCCAGCAGTCTAGGCCCGGCCGGGGAGCTGTTTTTT. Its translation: CASSLGPAGELFF.

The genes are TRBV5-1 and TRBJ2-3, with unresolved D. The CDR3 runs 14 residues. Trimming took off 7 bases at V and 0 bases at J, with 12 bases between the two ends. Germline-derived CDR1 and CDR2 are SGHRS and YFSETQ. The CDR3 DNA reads TGCGCCAGCGAACCGGGTTCTAGCACAGATACGCAGTATTTT. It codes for CASEPGSSTDTQYF.

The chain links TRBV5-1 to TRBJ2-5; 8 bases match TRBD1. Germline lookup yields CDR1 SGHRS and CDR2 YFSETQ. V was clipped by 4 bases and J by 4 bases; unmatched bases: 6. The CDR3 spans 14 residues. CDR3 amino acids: CASSTGTGGETQYF. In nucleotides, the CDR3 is TGCGCCAGCAGCACAGGGACAGGCGGAGAGACCCAGTACTTC.

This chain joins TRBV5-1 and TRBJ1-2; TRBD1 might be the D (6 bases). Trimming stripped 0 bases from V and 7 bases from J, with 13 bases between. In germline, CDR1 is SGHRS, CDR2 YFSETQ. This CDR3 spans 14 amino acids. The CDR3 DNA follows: TGCGCCAGCAGCTTGGGGGACATCGGCGGTGGCTACACCTTC. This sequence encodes CASSLGDIGGGYTF.

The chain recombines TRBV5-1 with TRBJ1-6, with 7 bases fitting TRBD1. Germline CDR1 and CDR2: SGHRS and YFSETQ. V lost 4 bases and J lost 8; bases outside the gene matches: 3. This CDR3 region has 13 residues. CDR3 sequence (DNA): TGCGCCAGCAGCGGAACAGGGGATTCACCCCTCCACTTT. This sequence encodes CASSGTGDSPLHF.

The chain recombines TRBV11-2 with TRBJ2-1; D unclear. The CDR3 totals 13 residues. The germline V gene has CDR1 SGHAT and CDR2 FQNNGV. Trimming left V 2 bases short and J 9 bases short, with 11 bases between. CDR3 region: CASSLSRAIEQFF. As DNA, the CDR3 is TGTGCCAGCAGCTTATCCCGGGCGATTGAGCAGTTCTTC.

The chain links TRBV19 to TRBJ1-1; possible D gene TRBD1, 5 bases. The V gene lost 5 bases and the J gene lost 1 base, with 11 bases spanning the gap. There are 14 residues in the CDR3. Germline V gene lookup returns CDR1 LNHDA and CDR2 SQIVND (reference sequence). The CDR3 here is CASSWGGGNTEAFF. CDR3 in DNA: TGTGCCAGTAGTTGGGGGGGAGGGAACACTGAAGCTTTCTTT.

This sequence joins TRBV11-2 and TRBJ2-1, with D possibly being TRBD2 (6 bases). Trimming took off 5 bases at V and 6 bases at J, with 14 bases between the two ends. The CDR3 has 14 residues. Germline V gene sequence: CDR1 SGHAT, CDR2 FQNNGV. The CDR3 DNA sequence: TGTGCCAGCAGCAGTCGGGACTCTGTCAATGAGCAGTTCTTC. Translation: CASSSRDSVNEQFF.

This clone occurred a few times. The DNA for the CDR3 is TGTGCCAGCAGCTTGGCGGGAGGGGTGTACAATGAGCAGTTCTTC. This encodes CASSLAGGVYNEQFF. The rearrangement uses TRBV7-6 and TRBJ2-1; 9 bases are shared with TRBD2. The CDR3 is made up of 15 amino acids. Germline assignment: CDR1 SGHVS and CDR2 FNYEAQ. With V trimmed by 3 bases and J by 4 bases, 4 bases remained unmatched.